Listed below are T cell receptor beta chains from one sample, sequenced in a study of CD8 T cells in ankylosing spondylitis. Each CDR3 protein gets one entry after TCRdb re-called the 5' RACE reads with MiXCR. The sample has 250,000 to 400,000 distinct CDR3 sequences; roughly 11% are singletons. Sample: blood, either unsorted or a sorted T cell fraction (not recorded which). The receptors come from a female donor with ankylosing spondylitis or in good health (not recorded which). The CDR3 runs from the conserved cysteine through the conserved F or W. The order of the fields is D gene, V gene, clone size, J gene, CDR3 protein, CDR3 DNA. The D gene is left open where the match is weak. Part of the rows lack a size; the others show once, few, many or a class for expanded clones.

.,TRBV3-1,many,TRBJ2-2,CASSQTGELFF,TGTGCCAGCAGCCAAACCGGGGAGCTGTTTTTT
.,TRBV7-9,.,TRBJ2-7,CASSSTAVGISEQYF,TGTGCCAGCAGCTCTACCGCCGTGGGTATTTCCGAGCAGTACTTC
.,TRBV7-9,many,TRBJ2-3,CASSSRAQYF,TGTGCCAGCAGCTCCCGAGCGCAGTATTTT
TRBD1,TRBV7-2,many,TRBJ1-5,CASSTGQQDNQPQHF,TGTGCCAGCAGCACGGGACAGCAGGACAATCAGCCCCAGCATTTT
.,TRBV5-6,many,TRBJ1-2,CASSPSPTTGSFDYGYTF,TGTGCCAGCAGCCCATCCCCCACGACAGGATCTTTCGACTATGGCTACACCTTC
.,TRBV21-1,few,TRBJ2-5,CASSLWVSGQTQYF,TGTGCCAGCAGCCTGTGGGTTTCTGGACAGACCCAGTACTTC
.,TRBV20-1,many,TRBJ2-7,CSATFLSYEQYF,TGCAGTGCTACCTTCTTATCCTACGAGCAGTACTTC
.,TRBV6-2/TRBV6-3,many,TRBJ1-5,CASSYSSTRGNQPQHF,TGTGCCAGCAGTTACTCGTCCACCCGAGGTAACCAGCCCCAGCATTTT
TRBD1,TRBV12-3/TRBV12-4,.,TRBJ1-2,CASIPDRSNGYTF,TGTGCCAGCATCCCGGACAGGTCTAATGGCTACACCTTC
TRBD2,TRBV4-3,.,TRBJ2-7,CASSQDRLAGGEQYF,TGCGCCAGCAGCCAAGATCGGCTAGCGGGAGGTGAGCAGTACTTC
.,TRBV15,many,TRBJ1-2,CATSSRVYGYTF,TGTGCCACCAGCAGCCGAGTTTATGGCTACACCTTC
TRBD2,TRBV27,.,TRBJ2-1,CASSWASGNEQFF,TGTGCCAGCAGTTGGGCTAGCGGCAATGAGCAGTTCTTC
TRBD1,TRBV12-3/TRBV12-4,many,TRBJ2-7,CASSPAGTGGYEQYF,TGTGCCAGCAGTCCCGCCGGGACAGGGGGCTACGAGCAGTACTTC
TRBD2,TRBV5-1,many,TRBJ2-7,CASSPGTSGYSEQYF,TGCGCCAGCAGTCCTGGGACTAGCGGCTACTCCGAGCAGTACTTC
.,TRBV7-9,many,TRBJ2-7,CASSSTRPEGGYEQYF,TGTGCCAGCAGCTCCACCCGTCCGGAGGGAGGTTACGAGCAGTACTTC
.,TRBV29-1,few,TRBJ1-6,CSVATGINSPLHF,TGCAGCGTAGCTACAGGGATTAATTCACCCCTCCACTTT
.,TRBV5-1,many,TRBJ2-3,CASSRTGGSDTQYF,TGCGCCAGCAGCAGGACCGGGGGATCAGATACGCAGTATTTT
TRBD2,TRBV14,.,TRBJ2-1,CASSPFAGGSSYNEQFF,TGTGCCAGCAGCCCCTTTGCGGGAGGTTCATCCTACAATGAGCAGTTCTTC
TRBD2,TRBV4-1,many,TRBJ2-1,CASSQDVMGLAGVISYNEQFF,TGCGCCAGCAGCCAAGATGTAATGGGGCTAGCGGGAGTTATTTCCTACAATGAGCAGTTCTTC
.,TRBV7-3,.,TRBJ1-1,CARSLVPGNTEAFF,TGTGCCAGAAGCTTAGTTCCAGGGAACACTGAAGCTTTCTTT
TRBD2,TRBV5-1,.,TRBJ2-3,CASSLGASGGSDTQYF,TGCGCCAGCAGCTTGGGGGCTAGCGGGGGGTCAGATACGCAGTATTTT
TRBD1,TRBV5-5,few,TRBJ2-1,CASSSAGTGGFEQFF,TGTGCCAGCAGCTCTGCCGGGACAGGGGGGTTTGAGCAGTTCTTC
.,TRBV5-5,many,TRBJ2-7,CASSLTYYEQYF,TGTGCCAGCAGCTTGACTTATTACGAGCAGTACTTC